This T cell receptor beta chain is from a study of blood T cell repertoires in COVID-19. Background on the study: COVID-19 samples collected from the United States, Italy and Spain covered acute and convalescent phases.

Generated by immunoSEQ multiplex PCR, the TCRdb table keeps only in-frame clones and is missing some. This table has tens of thousands of clones, more than 80% appearing once. In its sample, this clone was seen once. V trimming: 4 bases; J trimming: 7 bases; junction bases outside the gene matches: 13. Germline CDR1 is SGHNT and CDR2 is YYREEE (reference sequence). The CDR3 runs 17 residues. The specimen sequenced was peripheral blood. The sequence derives from a human donor in a cohort sampled during active COVID-19. The rearrangement uses TRBV5-4 and TRBJ2-1, with TRBD2 matching 11 bases. The CDR3 here is CASSPSRGSGGVNEQFF. CDR3 nucleotide sequence: TGTGCCAGCAGCCCCTCCCGGGGTAGCGGGGGGGTTAATGAGCAGTTCTTC.